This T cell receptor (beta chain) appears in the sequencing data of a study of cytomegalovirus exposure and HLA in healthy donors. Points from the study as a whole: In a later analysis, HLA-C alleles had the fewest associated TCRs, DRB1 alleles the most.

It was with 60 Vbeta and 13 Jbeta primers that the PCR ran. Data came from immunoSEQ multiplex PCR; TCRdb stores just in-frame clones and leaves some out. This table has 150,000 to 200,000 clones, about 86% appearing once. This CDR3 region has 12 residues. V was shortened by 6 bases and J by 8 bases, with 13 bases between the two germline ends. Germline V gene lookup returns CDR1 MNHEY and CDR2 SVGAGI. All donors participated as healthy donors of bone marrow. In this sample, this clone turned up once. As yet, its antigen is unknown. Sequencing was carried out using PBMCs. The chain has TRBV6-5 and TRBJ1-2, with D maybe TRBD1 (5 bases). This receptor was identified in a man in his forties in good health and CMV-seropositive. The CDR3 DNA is TGTGCCAGCAGAGGGGCCGGCTACGGCTACACCTTC. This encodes CASRGAGYGYTF.